This TCR beta chain was documented in a study of T cells in Graves' hyperthyroidism and ophthalmopathy. CDR1 and CDR2 (germline): KGHSH, LQKENI. The V gene lost 5 bases and the J gene lost 6 bases, with 14 bases spanning the gap. The CDR3 length is 13 residues. This clonotype occurred many times. Amplified TCR beta CDR3 regions derived from RNA transcripts. Researchers ran a first-round RT-PCR on the TCR CDR3 using the HTBI primer set. TCRdb re-called the multiplex PCR reads with MiXCR, one entry per CDR3 protein. This sample yields roughly 400,000 distinct CDR3 sequences, of which roughly 14% are seen a single time; about 27% belongs to the top ten.

Sequencing was carried out using blood. The chain joins TRBV18 to TRBJ2-7; weak D call: TRBD2 (6 bases). This sequence was found in a woman aged 18-29 years with Graves' hyperthyroidism that later progressed to Graves' ophthalmopathy. Written as DNA, the CDR3 is TGTGCCAGCTCAGGGTCGGGGGTGCGCGAGCAGTACTTC. Amino acid sequence: CASSGSGVREQYF.